The TCR beta chain under discussion was sequenced for a study of blood T cell repertoires in COVID-19. Study-level background: In each case, the material was cDNA or gDNA derived from T cells, B-cell-depleted T cells, or PBMCs.

CDR1 and CDR2 from the germline V gene are SGHDT and YYEEEE. The ends were cut back, 1 base at V and 2 bases at J, with 10 bases in the middle. This CDR3 has 14 residues. The protocol was immunoSEQ multiplex PCR, while the TCRdb copy is restricted to in-frame clones and leaves out a portion. This sample has around 270,000 clones; 86% occur once, and the top ten carry around a tenth. Sequencing input: peripheral blood. J is TRBJ2-7 and V is TRBV5-6; no reliable D call. The sequence was collected from a man aged 35 to 55 who had recovered from COVID-19. The DNA for the CDR3 is TGTGCCAGCAGCTTGTTTGGTCCTACCTACGAGCAGTACTTC. This sequence encodes CASSLFGPTYEQYF.